The 25 T cell receptor beta chains presented below share a single source sample, sequenced in a study of CXCR3-negative and CXCR3-positive naive CD8 T cells. Study-wide findings and caveats: Naive CXCR3-positive cells had TRB CDR3s more hydrophobic than those of CXCR3-negative naive cells.

Libraries of TRB cDNA were made by 5' RACE and carried UMIs. From the 5' RACE reads, TCRdb lists one entry per CDR3 protein and no DNA. The listing contains roughly 100,000 distinct CDR3 sequences. These receptors are not linked to any known antigen. Source material: naive CXCR3+ CD8+ T cells from blood. Subset reported: CD45RO-CCR7+CD27+CD95- naive CD8+ T cells expressing CXCR3 (TNR3+). Receptors originate from a human donor in good health. Some clones in this sample may be carry-over from other donors' samples.

The V and J genes are TRBV6-2 or TRBV6-3 and TRBJ2-7; TCRdb's D gene call, TRBD1, goes unchecked for lack of DNA. The germline gives CDR1 MNHEY, CDR2 SVGEGT. CDR3 length: 15 amino acids. The CDR3 sequence: CASSSEGDGPYEQYF.

The rearrangement uses TRBV4-3 and TRBJ1-1; TCRdb's D gene call, TRBD1, goes unchecked for lack of DNA. The CDR3 has 14 residues. The germline gives CDR1 LGHNA, CDR2 YSLEER. CDR3 amino acids: CASSPNGGHAEAFF.

This chain uses TRBV29-1 with TRBJ2-1. The CDR3 spans 13 residues. Germline-derived CDR1 and CDR2 are SQVTM and ANQGSEA. The chain's CDR3 is CSVIQTVYNEQFF.

The CDR3 loop is CASSYTGLKIRTDTQYF. This rearrangement joins TRBV11-3 to TRBJ2-3; absent DNA, TCRdb's TRBD2 call cannot be checked. Germline-derived CDR1 and CDR2 are SGHNT and YENEEA. This CDR3 spans 17 amino acids.

V usage is TRBV20-1 and J usage is TRBJ2-5; the TRBD2 assignment by TCRdb is unverifiable without DNA. Germline-derived CDR1 and CDR2 are DFQATT and SNEGSKA (reference sequence). The CDR3 runs to 17 residues. CDR3 amino acids: CSARGLWSGIVGETQYF.

This chain links TRBV27 with TRBJ2-1; the D call of TRBD2 rests on TCRdb alone, since no DNA is present to check it. Germline assignment: CDR1 MNHEY and CDR2 SMNVEV (reference sequence). This CDR3 has 16 residues. CDR3 loop: CASSSLSGRILGEQFF.

This chain links TRBV27 with TRBJ1-5; TCRdb selects TRBD1, and the lack of DNA leaves this call unchecked. The germline V gene encodes CDR1 MNHEY and CDR2 SMNVEV (reference sequence). This CDR3 has 15 amino acids. The CDR3 region is CASSPWETSNQPQHF.

CDR3 sequence: CAISESRGQVQETQYF. This chain joins TRBV10-3 and TRBJ2-5; with no DNA, the TCRdb D assignment of TRBD1 cannot be verified. This CDR3 comprises 16 residues. Germline values: CDR1 ENHRY, CDR2 SYGVKD.

CDR3 protein: CASSFGQGDYEQYF. V usage is TRBV7-7 and J usage is TRBJ2-7; without DNA, the TCRdb call of TRBD1 cannot be checked. CDR3 length: 14 residues. Germline V gives CDR1 SSHAT, CDR2 FNYEAQ (reference sequence).

J is TRBJ1-5 and V is TRBV14. CDR3 length: 12 residues. The germline CDR1 and CDR2 sequences are SGHDN and FVKESK. CDR3 protein: CASSLWNQPQHF.

The genes are TRBV20-1 and TRBJ1-2; the D gene TCRdb calls, TRBD1, cannot be checked with no DNA. This CDR3 spans 14 amino acids. CDR1 DFQATT and CDR2 SNEGSKA come from the germline V gene (reference sequence). CDR3 sequence reads: CSARVSGENYGYTF.

The chain carries TRBV12-3 or TRBV12-4 and TRBJ2-7. CDR3 length: 12 residues. CDR3 in amino acids: CASSFRESEQYF.

This sequence joins TRBV12-3 or TRBV12-4 and TRBJ2-7; TCRdb returns TRBD1, unconfirmable since there is no DNA. The CDR3 contains 15 residues. CDR3 loop: CASSFGGPPSYEQYF.

The chain is built from TRBV21-1 and TRBJ1-1; no DNA is available, so the TRBD1 call from TCRdb remains unchecked. TRBV21-1 counts as a pseudogene. The CDR3 is 13 amino acids. The CDR3 region is CASRGQPNTEAFF.

CDR3 residues: CASSLSWDSSYEQYF. The chain uses TRBV5-1 and TRBJ2-7; with no DNA, the TCRdb D assignment of TRBD1 cannot be verified. The CDR3 is made up of 15 amino acids. Germline lookup yields CDR1 SGHRS and CDR2 YFSETQ.

The V call is TRBV12-3 or TRBV12-4, the J call TRBJ1-1; there is no DNA to check the TCRdb D call of TRBD1. The CDR3 loop spans 15 amino acids. The CDR3 loop is CASRTLGGPNTEAFF.

CDR3 loop: CASSYFEGEAFF. The chain recombines TRBV6-2 or TRBV6-3 with TRBJ1-1. There are 12 residues in the CDR3. CDR1 and CDR2 from the germline V gene are MNHEY and SVGEGT.

J is TRBJ1-5 and V is TRBV6-6; TCRdb picks TRBD1, but there is no DNA to check that call. This CDR3 has 16 amino acids. The germline gives CDR1 MNHNY, CDR2 SVGAGI (reference sequence). CDR3 in amino acids: CASTPRGVGINQPQHF.

The chain carries TRBV5-5 and TRBJ1-2; the TCRdb D gene call, TRBD1, has no DNA to confirm it. Germline loops: CDR1 SGHKS, CDR2 YYEKEE (reference sequence). This CDR3 contains 15 residues. This CDR3 is CASSVLGTGEIGYTF.

The gene calls are TRBV5-1 and TRBJ1-1. The germline V gene has CDR1 SGHRS and CDR2 YFSETQ. The CDR3 is 16 residues long. The CDR3 is CASSWWGSSASTEAFF.

V usage is TRBV2 and J usage is TRBJ1-2; TCRdb proposes TRBD1, but this gene call is untestable without DNA. The CDR3 extends over 14 amino acids. CDR1 is SNHLY and CDR2 is FYNNEI in the germline V gene. This CDR3 reads CASSEQLWDKGVTF.

J is TRBJ1-5 and V is TRBV13. CDR1 is PRHDT and CDR2 is FYEKMQ in the germline V gene (reference sequence). This CDR3 is 15 amino acids long. The CDR3 reads CASSSRVGPREPQHF.

The rearrangement uses TRBV18 and TRBJ2-3; without DNA, the TCRdb call of TRBD1 cannot be checked. This CDR3 is built from 16 residues. Germline CDR1 KGHSH, CDR2 LQKENI. CDR3 protein: CASSPGQVSVTDTQYF.

The V and J genes are TRBV7-6 and TRBJ2-5; TCRdb indicates TRBD1, and absent DNA this call remains unverified. In germline, CDR1 is SGHVS, CDR2 FNYEAQ. This CDR3 is 15 amino acids long. CDR3 loop: CASSPVTGAQETQYF.

Here the CDR3 reads CASSLQSRSAYYNEQFF. The chain is built from TRBV7-3 and TRBJ2-1. Per germline, CDR1 SGHTA and CDR2 FQGTGA. The CDR3 extends over 17 amino acids.